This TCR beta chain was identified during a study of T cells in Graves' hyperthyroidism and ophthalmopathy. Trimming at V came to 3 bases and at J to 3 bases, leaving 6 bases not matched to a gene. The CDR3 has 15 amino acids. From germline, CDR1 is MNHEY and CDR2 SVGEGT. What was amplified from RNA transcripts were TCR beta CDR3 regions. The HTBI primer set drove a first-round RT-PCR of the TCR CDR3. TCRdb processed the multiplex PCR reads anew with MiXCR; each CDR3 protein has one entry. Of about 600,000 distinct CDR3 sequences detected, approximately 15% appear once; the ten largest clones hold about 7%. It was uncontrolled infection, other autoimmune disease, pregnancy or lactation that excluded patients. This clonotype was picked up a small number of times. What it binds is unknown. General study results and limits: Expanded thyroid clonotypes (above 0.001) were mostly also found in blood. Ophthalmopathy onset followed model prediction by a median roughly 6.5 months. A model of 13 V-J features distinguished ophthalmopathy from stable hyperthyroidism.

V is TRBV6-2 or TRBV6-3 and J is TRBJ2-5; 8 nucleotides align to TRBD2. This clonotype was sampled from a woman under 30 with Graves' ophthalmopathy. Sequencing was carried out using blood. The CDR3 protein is CASSYRLAGKETQYF. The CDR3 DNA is TGTGCCAGCAGTTATAGGTTAGCGGGAAAAGAGACCCAGTACTTC.